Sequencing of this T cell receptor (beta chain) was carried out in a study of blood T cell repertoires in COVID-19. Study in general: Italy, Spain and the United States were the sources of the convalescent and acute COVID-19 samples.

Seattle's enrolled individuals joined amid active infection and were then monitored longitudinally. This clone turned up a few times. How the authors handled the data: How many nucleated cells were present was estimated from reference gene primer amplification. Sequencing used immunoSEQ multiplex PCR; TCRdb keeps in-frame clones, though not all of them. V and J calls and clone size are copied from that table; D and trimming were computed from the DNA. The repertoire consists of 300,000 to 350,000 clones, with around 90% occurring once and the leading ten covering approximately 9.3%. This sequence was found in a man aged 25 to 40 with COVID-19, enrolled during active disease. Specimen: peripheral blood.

CDR3 DNA sequence: TGTGCCACCAGCAGGGACGCCGGCGGGTCACCCCTCCACTTT. It yields the protein CATSRDAGGSPLHF. V gene TRBV15 combines with J gene TRBJ1-6; D remains ambiguous. CDR3 length: 14 residues. Trimming cost V 3 bases and J 10 bases, with 13 bases left between them. Germline assignment: CDR1 LNHNV and CDR2 YYDKDF (reference sequence).